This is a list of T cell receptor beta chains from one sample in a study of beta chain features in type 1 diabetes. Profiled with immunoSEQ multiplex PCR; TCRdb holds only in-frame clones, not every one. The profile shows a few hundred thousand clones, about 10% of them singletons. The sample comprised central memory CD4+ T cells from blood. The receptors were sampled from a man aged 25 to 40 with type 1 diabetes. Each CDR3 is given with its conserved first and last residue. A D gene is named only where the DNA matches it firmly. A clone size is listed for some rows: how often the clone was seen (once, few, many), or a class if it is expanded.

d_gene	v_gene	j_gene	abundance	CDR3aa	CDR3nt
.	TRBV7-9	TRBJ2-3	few	CASSLGFLQDTQYF	TGTGCCAGCAGCTTAGGGTTTCTACAAGATACGCAGTATTTT
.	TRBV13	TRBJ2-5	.	CASSLAGTQETQYF	TGTGCCAGCAGCTTAGCCGGGACCCAAGAGACCCAGTACTTC
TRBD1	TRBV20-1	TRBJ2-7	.	CSASDRAAQYF	TGCAGTGCAAGTGACAGGGCCGCGCAGTACTTC
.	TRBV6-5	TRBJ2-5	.	CASSYPRGADF	TGTGCCAGCAGTTACCCCAGGGGCGCGGACTTC
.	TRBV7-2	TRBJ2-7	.	CASSLSGVGPYEQYF	TGTGCCAGCAGCTTATCGGGGGTAGGACCCTACGAGCAGTACTTC
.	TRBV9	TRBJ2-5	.	CASSATPDITQETQYF	TGTGCCAGCAGCGCTACCCCTGACATCACCCAAGAGACCCAGTACTTC
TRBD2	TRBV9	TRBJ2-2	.	CASKGLAGDAGELFF	TGTGCCAGCAAGGGTCTAGCGGGAGACGCCGGGGAGCTGTTTTTT
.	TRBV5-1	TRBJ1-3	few	CASSFGQHGRGTIYF	TGCGCCAGCAGCTTTGGACAGCACGGTCGTGGCACCATATATTTT
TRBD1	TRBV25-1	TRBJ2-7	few	CASSEPGQGLYEQYF	TGTGCCAGCAGTGAACCCGGACAGGGTCTCTACGAGCAGTACTTC
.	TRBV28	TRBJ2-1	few	CASTSVHYNEQFF	TGTGCCAGCACCTCTGTCCACTACAATGAGCAGTTCTTC
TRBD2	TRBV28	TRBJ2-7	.	CASSSGGYEQYF	TGTGCCAGCAGTTCGGGGGGCTACGAGCAGTACTTC
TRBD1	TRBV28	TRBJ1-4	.	CASRISGQPHEKLFF	TGTGCCAGCAGGATTTCGGGACAGCCTCATGAAAAACTGTTTTTT
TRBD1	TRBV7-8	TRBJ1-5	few	CASSLRGQGGFNQPQHF	TGTGCCAGCAGCCTACGTGGACAGGGTGGCTTCAATCAGCCCCAGCATTTT
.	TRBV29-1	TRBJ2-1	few	CSVEDRHSYNEQFF	TGCAGCGTTGAAGACAGACATTCCTACAATGAGCAGTTCTTC
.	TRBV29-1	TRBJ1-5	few	CSVVLGNSNQPQHF	TGCAGCGTTGTCTTGGGGAATAGCAATCAGCCCCAGCATTTT
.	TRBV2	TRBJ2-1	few	CASSEADEQFF	TGTGCCAGCAGCGAGGCGGATGAGCAGTTCTTC
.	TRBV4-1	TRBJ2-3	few	CASSQEMWGGGETQYF	TGCGCCAGCAGCCAAGAAATGTGGGGCGGCGGCGAAACGCAGTATTTT
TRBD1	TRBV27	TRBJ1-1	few	CASSPRQGAGNTEAFF	TGTGCCAGCAGTCCACGACAGGGGGCTGGTAACACTGAAGCTTTCTTT
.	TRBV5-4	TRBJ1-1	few	CASTWGSQAFF	TGTGCCAGCACCTGGGGCAGCCAAGCTTTCTTT
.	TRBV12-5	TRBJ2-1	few	CASGFPGNVNEQFF	TGTGCTAGTGGTTTCCCGGGCAACGTCAATGAGCAGTTCTTC
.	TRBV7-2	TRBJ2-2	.	CASSAGDLNTGELFF	TGTGCCAGCAGCGCCGGCGACCTAAACACCGGGGAGCTGTTTTTT
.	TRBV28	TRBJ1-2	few	CASKVLKLSINYGYTF	TGTGCCAGCAAAGTCCTAAAGCTGTCAATTAACTATGGCTACACCTTC
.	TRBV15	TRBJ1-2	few	CATSREGRGYGYTF	TGTGCCACCAGCAGAGAGGGCAGGGGTTATGGCTACACCTTC
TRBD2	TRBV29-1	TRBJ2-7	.	CSVERLAASYEQYF	TGCAGCGTTGAAAGACTAGCGGCCTCCTACGAGCAGTACTTC
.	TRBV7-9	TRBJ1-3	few	CASSLGNSGNTIYF	TGTGCCAGCAGCTTAGGCAACTCTGGAAACACCATATATTTT
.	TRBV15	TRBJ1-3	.	CATSRDPGSSGNTIYF	TGTGCCACCAGCAGAGATCCGGGGAGCTCTGGAAACACCATATATTTT
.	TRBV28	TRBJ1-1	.	CASSIMGATNTEAFF	TGTGCCAGCAGCATTATGGGGGCTACGAACACTGAAGCTTTCTTT
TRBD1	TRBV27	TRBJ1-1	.	CAAGQGMNTEAFF	TGTGCCGCGGGACAGGGGATGAACACTGAAGCTTTCTTT
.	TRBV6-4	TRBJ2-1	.	CASSVGQGNNEQFF	TGTGCCAGCAGTGTAGGTCAGGGAAACAATGAGCAGTTCTTC
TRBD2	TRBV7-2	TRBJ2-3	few	CASSSNGAGARDTQYF	TGTGCCAGCAGTTCTAATGGGGCGGGAGCGAGAGATACGCAGTATTTT
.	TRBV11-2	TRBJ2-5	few	CASSLGRVAEETQYF	TGTGCCAGCAGCTTAGGGAGGGTTGCTGAAGAGACCCAGTACTTC
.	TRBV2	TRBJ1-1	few	CASMVRMNTEAFF	TGTGCCAGCATGGTCAGGATGAACACTGAAGCTTTCTTT
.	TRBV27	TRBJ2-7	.	CASIENLGRVGEQYF	TGTGCCAGCATTGAGAACCTGGGCAGGGTGGGCGAGCAGTACTTC
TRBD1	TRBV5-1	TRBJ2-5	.	CASSWTGEQETQYF	TGCGCCAGCAGCTGGACAGGGGAACAAGAGACCCAGTACTTC
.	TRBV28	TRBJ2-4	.	CASSQGVDNIQYF	TGTGCCAGCAGCCAAGGGGTTGACAACATTCAGTACTTC
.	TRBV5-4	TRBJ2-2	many	CASSLDRAVGELFF	TGTGCCAGCAGCTTGGACAGGGCGGTCGGGGAGCTGTTTTTT
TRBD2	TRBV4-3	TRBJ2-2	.	CASSQLAGPRDTGELFF	TGCGCCAGCAGCCAGCTAGCGGGCCCTAGGGACACCGGGGAGCTGTTTTTT
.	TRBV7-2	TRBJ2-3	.	CASSTSTDTQYF	TGTGCCAGCAGCACTAGCACAGATACGCAGTATTTT
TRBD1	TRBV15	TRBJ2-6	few	CATQPGQGAGANVLTF	TGTGCCACCCAACCGGGACAGGGGGCTGGGGCCAACGTCCTGACTTTC